This entry lists 13 T cell receptor beta chains sequenced from one sample in a study. Libraries were prepared by immunoSEQ multiplex PCR; TCRdb keeps only in-frame clonotypes and omits some of them. This table holds under 90,000 clones, around 93% found once. Material: PBMCs. These receptors were collected from a man aged 40-49 years with rheumatoid arthritis.

The chain couples TRBV7-3 to TRBJ1-1; no clear D. V lost 5 bases and J lost 5, with 9 bases in between. CDR1 is SGHTA and CDR2 is FQGTGA in the germline V gene. The CDR3 is 12 residues long. CDR3 region: CASSRVGTEAFF. The CDR3 region has the DNA TGTGCCAGCAGCCGAGTAGGGACTGAAGCTTTCTTT.

The chain is built from TRBV30 and TRBJ1-2; the match to TRBD1 covers 9 bases. Germline-derived CDR1 and CDR2 are GTSNPN and SVGIG (reference sequence). V lost 1 base to trimming and J lost 4 bases; unmatched junction nucleotides: 7. This CDR3 is 15 amino acids long. The CDR3: CAWSGAGQGGYGYTF. In DNA, the CDR3 is TGTGCCTGGAGTGGAGCGGGACAGGGAGGCTATGGCTACACCTTC.

This clone was found a few times. V gene TRBV5-8 combines with J gene TRBJ1-2; TRBD1 aligns across 7 bases. Germline V gene sequence: CDR1 SGHTS, CDR2 YDEGEE. The CDR3 has 13 amino acids. V dropped 5 bases and J dropped 4; count of bases not matched to a gene: 5. Here the CDR3 DNA reads TGTGCCAGCAGGGATGACAGGGTCTATGGCTACACCTTC. It encodes CASRDDRVYGYTF.

This rearrangement joins TRBV29-1 to TRBJ1-1, with 8 bases identical to TRBD1. The J segment lost 5 bases and the V segment lost 7 bases, leaving 3 bases of the junction unmatched. This CDR3 is built from 11 residues. In germline, CDR1 is SQVTM, CDR2 ANQGSEA. CDR3 nucleotide sequence: TGCAGCGCAAGGACAGGGACTGAAGCTTTCTTT. It is translated as CSARTGTEAFF.

The CDR3 DNA reads as TGTGCCAGCAGTGATACGATCGGGGAGGGGGAGACCCAGTACTTC. Residues: CASSDTIGEGETQYF. The chain combines TRBV6-1 with TRBJ2-5, with 7 bases matching TRBD2. The CDR3 is 15 residues long. With V trimmed by 3 bases and J by 5 bases, 9 bases remained unmatched. CDR1 is MNHNS, CDR2 SASEGT, per germline.

This clone occurred once. The V and J genes are TRBV4-3 and TRBJ1-2, with D perhaps TRBD1 (5 bases). Germline V gene lookup returns CDR1 LGHNA and CDR2 YSLEER. This CDR3 contains 16 residues. Trimming stripped 4 bases from V and 4 bases from J, with 19 bases between. The CDR3 DNA is TGCGCCAGCAGCCGCTCCAGGGTTGGGCTAGGCTATGGCTACACCTTC. Its translation is CASSRSRVGLGYGYTF.

The V gene is TRBV3-1 (or the pseudogene TRBV3-2), the J gene TRBJ2-3; 11 bases match TRBD2. The germline V gene encodes CDR1 LGHDT and CDR2 YNNKEL (reference sequence). The CDR3 contains 17 residues. Losses at the gene ends were 3 bases for V and 0 bases for J; bases not matched to a gene: 5. CDR3 loop: CASSQVRLAGSTDTQYF. The CDR3 nucleotides are TGTGCCAGCAGCCAGGTCCGACTAGCGGGGAGCACAGATACGCAGTATTTT.

The V call is TRBV25-1, the J call TRBJ2-3; 10 bases are shared with TRBD1. J lost 3 bases, V lost 3 bases, and 6 bases had no gene match. Germline loops: CDR1 MGHDK, CDR2 SYGVNS. CDR3 size: 16 residues. CDR3 in DNA: TGTGCCAGCAGTGACCCCCGACAGGGGGCGACAGATACGCAGTATTTT. It is translated as CASSDPRQGATDTQYF.

This chain links TRBV5-4 with TRBJ2-2; D is perhaps TRBD2 (6 bases). CDR3 length equals 16 residues. The germline V gene has CDR1 SGHNT and CDR2 YYREEE (reference sequence). The V end was cut by 2 bases, the J end by 0 bases, with 11 bases between. The CDR3 sequence is CASSFSRDSNTGELFF. CDR3 sequence (DNA): TGTGCCAGCAGCTTCTCTAGGGACTCGAACACCGGGGAGCTGTTTTTT.

Only one count was recorded for this clone. The chain has TRBV28 and TRBJ2-3; 7 bases are a match to TRBD1. V shed 7 bases and J 1 base; nucleotides not matched to a gene: 5. This CDR3 has 14 amino acids. Germline loops: CDR1 MDHEN, CDR2 SYDVKM. The CDR3 DNA follows: TGTGCCAGCACATCAGGGGGTGGCACAGATACGCAGTATTTT. Translated: CASTSGGGTDTQYF.

The J gene is TRBJ2-1, the V gene TRBV19; 7 bases map to TRBD1. The germline CDR1 and CDR2 sequences are LNHDA and SQIVND (reference sequence). V was clipped by 7 bases and J by 0 bases; unmatched bases: 18. This CDR3 contains 19 residues. The chain's CDR3 is CASNPTAGGASSSYNEQFF. The CDR3 region has the DNA TGTGCCAGTAACCCGACGGCAGGGGGTGCCTCTAGCTCCTACAATGAGCAGTTCTTC.

This chain connects TRBV12-3 or TRBV12-4 to TRBJ1-1, with D possibly being TRBD1 (5 bases). The V end was cut by 3 bases, the J end by 3 bases, with 8 bases between. The CDR3 spans 13 residues. The DNA of the CDR3 is TGTGCCAGCAGTTTTGGGGGGGACACTGAAGCTTTCTTT. Amino acid sequence: CASSFGGDTEAFF.

This clone was found once. CDR3 loop: CAWRNLPSSYNSPLHF. In DNA form, the CDR3 reads TGTGCCTGGAGGAATCTACCAAGCTCCTATAATTCACCCCTCCACTTT. The V gene is TRBV30, the J gene TRBJ1-6; D unclear. From germline, CDR1 is GTSNPN and CDR2 SVGIG (reference sequence). Trimming pared 3 bases from V and 0 bases from J, leaving 12 bases between. The CDR3 has 16 residues.